The 3 T cell receptor beta chains in this list originate from one sample, sequenced in a study of cytomegalovirus exposure and HLA in healthy donors. Vbeta (60) and Jbeta (13) primers were used in the PCR. Libraries were prepared by immunoSEQ multiplex PCR; TCRdb keeps only in-frame clonotypes and omits some of them. This sample has 150,000 or so clones, with 73% found just once. Source material: PBMCs. These receptors were collected from a woman in her late teens or twenties in good health and CMV-seronegative.

The chain joins TRBV10-1 to TRBJ2-1; possibly TRBD2 for D (5 bases). The CDR3 runs to 14 residues. From germline, CDR1 is WNHNN and CDR2 SYGVQD (reference sequence). V lost 1 base, J lost 2 bases, and 6 bases lay in between. The DNA of the CDR3 is TGCGCCAGCAGTGAGTTGGGAGCCTACAATGAGCAGTTCTTC. Protein: CASSELGAYNEQFF.

The chain joins TRBV7-6 to TRBJ2-1, with a tentative D call TRBD1 (6 bases). V lost 1 base to trimming and J lost 6 bases, with 10 bases between them. Germline V gene data show CDR1 as SGHVS and CDR2 as FNYEAQ. This CDR3 has 14 amino acids. CDR3 sequence: CASSLDREFNEQFF. Here the CDR3 DNA reads TGTGCCAGCAGCTTAGACAGGGAATTCAATGAGCAGTTCTTC.

V and J are TRBV21-1 and TRBJ2-3; the D call of TRBD2 is as the table states it, not checked on the DNA. TRBV21-1 corresponds to a pseudogene. This CDR3 is built from 18 residues. CDR3 in amino acids: CASSSGLAGGPRTDTQYF. The CDR3 bases are TGTGCCAGCAGCAGCGGACTAGCGGGGGGGCCGCGCACAGATACGCAGTATTTT.